Given below is one T cell receptor beta chain in context. No antigen is known for it. TCRdb's copy holds only in-frame clones and misses some; the assay was immunoSEQ multiplex PCR. The data contain around 8,000 clones, roughly 75% of them singletons. This CDR3 contains 15 residues. Per the germline V gene, CDR1 is MNHEY and CDR2 is SMNVEV (reference sequence). Trimming pared 5 bases from V and 2 bases from J, leaving 12 bases between. The data derive from a study of brain T cells in children with intractable seizures. The sequenced cases were selected for having the highest brain T cell transcript signatures. Before surgery, patients took at least one anti-epileptic drug. Overall study findings and caveats: Each case's top public CDR3 resembled known HCMV, EBV or influenza A CDR3s.

The sequence was obtained from a boy under two years old with tuberous sclerosis and intractable seizures. The sequences come from resected brain tissue, collected at surgery. The chain couples TRBV27 to TRBJ2-2; D is uncertain. The CDR3 protein is CASSPQATNTGELFF. For the CDR3, the DNA is TGTGCCAGCAGTCCCCAGGCTACTAACACCGGGGAGCTGTTTTTT.